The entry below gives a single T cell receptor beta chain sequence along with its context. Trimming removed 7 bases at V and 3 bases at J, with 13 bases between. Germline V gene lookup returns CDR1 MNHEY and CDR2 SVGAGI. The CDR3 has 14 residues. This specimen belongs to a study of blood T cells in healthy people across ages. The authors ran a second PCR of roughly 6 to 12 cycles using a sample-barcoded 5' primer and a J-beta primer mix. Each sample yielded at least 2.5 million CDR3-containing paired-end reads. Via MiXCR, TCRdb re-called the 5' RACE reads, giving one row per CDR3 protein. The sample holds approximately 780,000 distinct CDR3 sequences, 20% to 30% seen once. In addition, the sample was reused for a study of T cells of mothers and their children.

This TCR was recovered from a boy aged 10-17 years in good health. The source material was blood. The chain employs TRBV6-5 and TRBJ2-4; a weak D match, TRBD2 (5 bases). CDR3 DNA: TGTGCCAGCACCCCACGGGGTGGCAAAAACATTCAGTACTTC. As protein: CASTPRGGKNIQYF.